The entry below describes one TCR beta chain. Its cognate antigen is unknown. These data are taken from a study of T cell clonotyping in hematopoietic cell transplantation. At the level of the study: Recipient samples before transplant were obtained post-cytoreduction.

The CDR3 has 15 residues. Looked up from germline, CDR1 is ENHRY and CDR2 is SYGVKD. V gave up 3 bases and J gave up 0 bases, with 11 bases separating them. Specified time point: recipient sample about 28 days before transplant, after cytoreduction. Study-wide findings and caveats: Pathologically expanded recipient clonotypes increased progressively from day 30 to day 180 as diversity fell. Graft donor and pretransplant recipient Inverse Simpson Index values predicted broader posttransplant TCR diversity.

This table comes from immunoSEQ multiplex PCR, and its TCRdb copy is limited to in-frame clones, with some not included. The repertoire includes 15,000 to 20,000 clones, approximately 80% of them detected once, and around a sixth sits in the top ten. The source of this sequence is a man in his 60s with acute myeloid leukemia. Some clones in this sample may be carry-over from other donors' samples. This sample comprised peripheral blood mononuclear cells, obtained before stem cell transplant. The chain recombines TRBV10-3 with TRBJ1-2, with D hard to call. DNA for the CDR3: TGTGCCATCAGTGATATCGAGGGTTCTAACTATGGCTACACCTTC. It codes for CAISDIEGSNYGYTF.